A single sample gave rise to the 18 T cell receptor beta chains below, sequenced in a study of blood T cells in healthy people across ages. A second PCR of 7 to 11 cycles used a sample-barcoded 5' primer and a J-beta primer mix. Each CDR3 protein gets one entry after TCRdb re-called the 5' RACE reads with MiXCR. The top ten hold 3% to 4.5% of the sample, which has some 760,000 distinct CDR3 sequences, roughly 25% seen once. These records were also assigned to another study, of T cells of mothers and their children.

The material sequenced was blood. All receptors come from a boy aged 5-17 years in good health.

The V gene is TRBV7-2, the J gene TRBJ2-2; 13 nucleotides align to TRBD2. The CDR3 is 19 residues long. CDR1 and CDR2 from the germline V gene are SGHTA and FQGNSA. Losses at the gene ends were 3 bases for V and 1 base for J; bases not matched to a gene: 8. DNA for the CDR3: TGTGCCAGCAGCTTCGATGGACTAGCGGGGGCAATGAACACCGGGGAGCTGTTTTTT. Translation gives CASSFDGLAGAMNTGELFF.

This chain links TRBV2 with TRBJ2-1; D not resolved. The V end lost 4 bases, the J end lost 2 bases, and 9 bases lay between the germline ends. Germline V lookup: CDR1 SNHLY, CDR2 FYNNEI. The CDR3 consists of 14 residues. The CDR3 is CASSAASAYNEQFF. CDR3 DNA sequence: TGTGCCAGCAGTGCGGCCAGTGCCTACAATGAGCAGTTCTTC.

This clonotype was seen only a few times. This chain connects TRBV5-1 to TRBJ1-3, with D possibly TRBD1 on 5 matching bases. The CDR3 length is 15 residues. CDR1 SGHRS and CDR2 YFSETQ come from the germline V gene. V gave up 8 bases and J gave up 0 bases, with 15 bases separating them. The CDR3 here is CASRGRPDSGNTIYF. CDR3 coding DNA: TGCGCCAGTCGGGGCCGGCCCGACTCTGGAAACACCATATATTTT.

J is TRBJ2-2 and V is TRBV14; a weak D match, TRBD2 (6 bases). From germline, CDR1 is SGHDN and CDR2 FVKESK. The CDR3 extends over 16 amino acids. The V end was cut by 4 bases, the J end by 2 bases, with 14 bases between. The CDR3 DNA is TGTGCCAGCAGCCCGAACGGGGGTTATAACACCGGGGAGCTGTTTTTT. Translating it yields CASSPNGGYNTGELFF.

The chain is built from TRBV9 and TRBJ2-1; D is unclear. The CDR3 covers 16 residues. Trimming removed 0 bases at V and 8 bases at J, with 18 bases between. The germline CDR1 and CDR2 sequences are SGDLS and YYNGEE. As DNA, the CDR3 is TGTGCCAGCAGCGTAGGTTTAGCCACCCGCTCCCATGAGCAGTTCTTC. Its translation: CASSVGLATRSHEQFF.

The chain is built from TRBV7-9 and TRBJ2-1; a possible D gene is TRBD2 (5 bases). Germline V gene data show CDR1 as SEHNR and CDR2 as FQNEAQ (reference sequence). The CDR3 runs to 15 residues. The V end was cut by 0 bases, the J end by 8 bases, with 14 bases between. The chain's CDR3 is CASSLALTGKDEQFF. The DNA of the CDR3 is TGTGCCAGCAGCTTAGCGTTGACGGGGAAAGATGAGCAGTTCTTC.

This clonotype was observed a handful of times. V usage is TRBV29-1 and J usage is TRBJ1-5; TRBD1 is a possible D gene (5 bases). The germline gives CDR1 SQVTM, CDR2 ANQGSEA. The length of the CDR3 is 14 residues. V gave up 5 bases and J gave up 6 bases, with 17 bases separating them. The CDR3 is CSVSGTDASQPQHF. DNA for the CDR3: TGCAGCGTTTCCGGGACGGATGCGAGTCAGCCCCAGCATTTT.

This clonotype has more than one count but fewer than ten. The V and J genes are TRBV20-1 and TRBJ2-5, with D possibly being TRBD2 (5 bases). The better agreement between TRBJ2-7 and the DNA end casts doubt on the J call. The CDR3 has 17 residues. CDR1 DFQATT and CDR2 SNEGSKA come from the germline V gene (reference sequence). The CDR3 DNA reads as TGCAGTGCTAGAGATTTAGAGGGCCACTCGTCCACCTACGAGCAGTACTTC. Its protein product is CSARDLEGHSSTYEQYF.

This clonotype was seen a handful of times. The chain has TRBV6-5 and TRBJ1-1; D is unclear. Looked up from germline, CDR1 is MNHEY and CDR2 is SVGAGI. Between the trimmed V and J ends, which lost 2 bases and 3 bases, there was a span of 7 bases. This CDR3 has 13 amino acids. In nucleotides, the CDR3 is TGTGCCAGCAGTTACAGTAGTGACACTGAAGCTTTCTTT. Its protein is CASSYSSDTEAFF.

CDR3 in DNA: TGTGCCAGCAGCTTGGAGCTTACAGGGGTGGATACGCAGTATTTT. Protein sequence: CASSLELTGVDTQYF. V and J are TRBV5-5 and TRBJ2-3; 7 nucleotides align to TRBD1. V trimming: 0 bases; J trimming: 6 bases; junction bases outside the gene matches: 7. CDR1 is SGHKS and CDR2 is YYEKEE in the germline V gene (reference sequence). The CDR3 sequence is 15 residues long.

This rearrangement joins TRBV5-6 to TRBJ2-4; 7 nucleotides match TRBD1. The CDR3 extends over 14 amino acids. V shed 6 bases and J 13 bases; nucleotides not matched to a gene: 16. Germline V lookup: CDR1 SGHDT, CDR2 YYEEEE. The CDR3 DNA is TGTGCCAGCATCCACAGGGGTAGCCAAAATCTCCAGTACTTC. Its translation: CASIHRGSQNLQYF.

This clonotype was counted between two and nine times. The chain's CDR3 is CASSYFTGTEDGYTF. CDR3 nucleotides: TGTGCCAGCAGTTATTTCACCGGGACAGAGGATGGCTACACCTTC. This sequence joins TRBV6-5 and TRBJ1-2; 7 bases fit TRBD1. Germline V CDR1 and CDR2: MNHEY, SVGAGI. With 3 bases clipped from V and 6 bases from J, the junction kept 10 bases outside the gene matches. The CDR3 has 15 residues.

The table lists this clonotype with a few counts. V usage is TRBV4-3 and J usage is TRBJ2-5, with 7 nucleotides matching TRBD1. The CDR3 loop spans 15 amino acids. CDR1 is LGHNA, CDR2 YSLEER, per germline. J gave up 7 bases and V 4 bases, and 12 bases lay outside the gene matches. CDR3 DNA sequence: TGCGCCAGCAGCCGGAAAGGGACAGAAAAGGGGACCCAGTACTTC. Translating gives CASSRKGTEKGTQYF.

A few counts support this clonotype. This chain connects TRBV7-6 to TRBJ2-1; 8 bases are a match to TRBD1. This CDR3 contains 19 residues. Germline values: CDR1 SGHVS, CDR2 FNYEAQ. V gave up 4 bases and J gave up 2 bases; unmatched junction bases: 16. The CDR3 here is CASSYRVPGQEYPYNEQFF. The CDR3 DNA follows: TGTGCCAGCAGCTACCGAGTCCCGGGACAGGAGTACCCCTACAATGAGCAGTTCTTC.

This clonotype came up a few times. This chain connects TRBV24-1 to TRBJ2-5; the D gene is possibly TRBD1 (6 bases). The J call may be incorrect, as the DNA end agrees better with TRBJ2-1. Germline CDR1 reads KGHDR; CDR2 reads SFDVKD. The CDR3 extends over 13 amino acids. Here the CDR3 DNA reads TGTGCCACCAGTACAGGGAACTACAATGAGCAGTTCTTC. It encodes CATSTGNYNEQFF.

The V call is TRBV14, the J call TRBJ2-3, with 12 bases matching TRBD1. The CDR3 has 15 amino acids. The ends lost 4 bases at V and 7 bases at J; junction bases unmatched: 6. Per the germline V gene, CDR1 is SGHDN and CDR2 is FVKESK. The CDR3 nucleotides are TGTGCCAGCAGCCTCCCGGGACAGGGGGCATATACGCAGTATTTT. This encodes CASSLPGQGAYTQYF.

The chain recombines TRBV2 with TRBJ1-1; TRBD1 might be the D (5 bases). CDR1 and CDR2 from the germline V gene are SNHLY and FYNNEI. V was trimmed by 2 bases and J by 4 bases, leaving 11 bases between them. This CDR3 has 14 residues. The CDR3 spells CASSEREGSTEAFF. The DNA for the CDR3 is TGTGCCAGCAGTGAACGCGAGGGGAGCACTGAAGCTTTCTTT.

This clonotype was detected only a few times. V and J are TRBV28 and TRBJ2-3; D is ambiguous. Between the trimmed V and J ends, which lost 3 bases and 5 bases, there was a span of 9 bases. CDR3 length: 13 amino acids. In germline, CDR1 is MDHEN, CDR2 SYDVKM. In DNA form, the CDR3 reads TGTGCCAGCAGTTTGCGGCCTAAAGATACGCAGTATTTT. It specifies CASSLRPKDTQYF. Full variable domain (rest looked up from reference TRBV28 and TRBJ2-3): DVKVTQSSRYLVKRTGEKVFLECVQDMDHENMFWYRQDPGLGLRLIYFSYDVKMKEKGDIPEGYSVSREKKERFSLILESASTNQTSMYLCASSLRPKDTQYFGPGTRLTVL.